These 5 T cell receptor beta chains were all obtained from the same sample, sequenced in a study of response to subunit inactivated influenza vaccine. TCRdb re-derived calls from the RT-PCR reads in MiXCR, one entry per CDR3 protein. This table holds about 190,000 distinct CDR3 sequences, 14% found once. The sample consisted of CD8+ T cells sorted from PBMCs, taken 5 days after vaccination. These receptor sequences come from a man in his forties or fifties who received an inactivated influenza vaccine.

The chain is built from TRBV27 and TRBJ2-2; unclear D gene. Germline assignment: CDR1 MNHEY and CDR2 SMNVEV (reference sequence). The CDR3 has 15 residues. Trimming pared 3 bases from V and 0 bases from J, leaving 8 bases between. The CDR3 coding sequence is TGTGCCAGCAGTTTTATCAGGCCGAACACCGGGGAGCTGTTTTTT. Translating gives CASSFIRPNTGELFF.

This clonotype has a handful of counts. The chain's CDR3 is CASSVDPKQQFF. The DNA of the CDR3 is TGTGCCAGCAGCGTAGATCCCAAGCAGCAGTTCTTC. The chain combines TRBV9 with TRBJ2-1; D ambiguous. CDR3 length: 12 residues. Trimming shortened V by 0 bases and J by 11 bases, and 9 bases separated the two germline ends. The germline V gene has CDR1 SGDLS and CDR2 YYNGEE.

The chain has TRBV24-1 and TRBJ2-1, with 7 bases identical to TRBD2. Germline V gene sequence: CDR1 KGHDR, CDR2 SFDVKD. Germline trimming cut 2 bases from V and 9 bases from J; bases unmatched to any gene: 9. The CDR3 extends over 15 amino acids. In nucleotides, the CDR3 is TGTGCCACCAGTGATTGGGGGAGGGCCTCAAGTGAGCAGTTCTTC. This encodes CATSDWGRASSEQFF.

This rearrangement joins TRBV29-1 to TRBJ2-3; 15 bases fit TRBD2. Germline V gives CDR1 SQVTM, CDR2 ANQGSEA. V dropped 7 bases and J dropped 2; count of bases not matched to a gene: 25. This CDR3 has 22 residues. CDR3 nucleotides: TGCAGCGGCCTCCTCCGGGACGCGACCGGACTAGCGGGAGGGATTACCACAGATACGCAGTATTTT. It codes for CSGLLRDATGLAGGITTDTQYF.

A few counts support this clonotype. The genes are TRBV28 and TRBJ2-7, with TRBD2 identical over 14 bases. Germline assignment: CDR1 MDHEN and CDR2 SYDVKM. V shed 4 bases, J shed 1 base, and the junction held 6 bases outside the gene matches. The CDR3 is made up of 17 amino acids. The CDR3 sequence is CASSSPGLAGVSYEQYF. CDR3 bases: TGTGCCAGCAGTTCCCCGGGACTAGCGGGAGTTTCCTACGAGCAGTACTTC.